This T cell receptor (beta chain) was recorded in a study of T cell changes during pregnancy in multiple sclerosis. Trimming took off 2 bases at V and 10 bases at J, with 9 bases between the two ends. The CDR3 covers 12 residues. Germline values: CDR1 SNHLY, CDR2 FYNNEI. Sequencing used immunoSEQ multiplex PCR; TCRdb keeps in-frame clones, though not all of them. The table shows 40,000 to 45,000 clones, with 80% to 95% occurring only once. This chain uses TRBV2 with TRBJ2-1; no firm D call. The sequence was obtained from a female donor with multiple sclerosis, enrolled in a pregnancy study. Sequenced material: peripheral blood. DNA of the CDR3: TGTGCCAGCAGTGAACGGCCACCGGAGCAGTTCTTC. Translating gives CASSERPPEQFF.